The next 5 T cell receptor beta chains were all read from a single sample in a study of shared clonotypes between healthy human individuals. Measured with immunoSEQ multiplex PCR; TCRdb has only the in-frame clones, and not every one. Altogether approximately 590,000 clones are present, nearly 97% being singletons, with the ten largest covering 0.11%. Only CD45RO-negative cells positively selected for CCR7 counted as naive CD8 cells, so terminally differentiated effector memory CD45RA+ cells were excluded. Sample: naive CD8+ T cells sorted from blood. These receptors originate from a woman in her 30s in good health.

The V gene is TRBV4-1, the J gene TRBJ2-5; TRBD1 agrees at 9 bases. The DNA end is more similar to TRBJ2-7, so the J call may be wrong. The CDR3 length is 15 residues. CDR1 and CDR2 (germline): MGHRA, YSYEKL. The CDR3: CASSQPGQGSYEQYF. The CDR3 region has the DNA TGCGCCAGCAGCCAACCGGGACAGGGTTCCTACGAGCAGTACTTC.

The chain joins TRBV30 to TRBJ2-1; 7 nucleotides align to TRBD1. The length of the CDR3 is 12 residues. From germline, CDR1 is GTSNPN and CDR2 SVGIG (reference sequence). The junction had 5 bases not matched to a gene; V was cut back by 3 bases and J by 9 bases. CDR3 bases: TGTGCCTGGAGCCCAGGGGGAGCTGAGCAGTTCTTC. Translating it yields CAWSPGGAEQFF.

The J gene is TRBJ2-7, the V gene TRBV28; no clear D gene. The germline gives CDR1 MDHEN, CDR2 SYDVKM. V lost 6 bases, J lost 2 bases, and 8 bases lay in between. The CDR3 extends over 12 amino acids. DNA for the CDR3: TGTGCCAGCAGGGGTATTACCTACGAGCAGTACTTC. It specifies CASRGITYEQYF.

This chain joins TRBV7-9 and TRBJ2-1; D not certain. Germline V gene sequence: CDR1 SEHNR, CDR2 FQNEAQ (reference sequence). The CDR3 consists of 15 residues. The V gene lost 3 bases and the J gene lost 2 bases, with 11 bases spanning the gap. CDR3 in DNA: TGTGCCAGCAGCTTGCCGGAGAGACCCTACAATGAGCAGTTCTTC. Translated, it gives CASSLPERPYNEQFF.

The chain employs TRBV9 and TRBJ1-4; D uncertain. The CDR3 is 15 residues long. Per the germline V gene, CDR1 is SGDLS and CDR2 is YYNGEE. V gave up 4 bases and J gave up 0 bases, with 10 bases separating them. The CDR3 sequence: CASSPLKSTNEKLFF. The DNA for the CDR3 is TGTGCCAGCAGCCCGCTTAAATCAACTAATGAAAAACTGTTTTTT. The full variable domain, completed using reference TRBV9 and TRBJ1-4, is DSGVTQTPKHLITATGQRVTLRCSPRSGDLSVYWYQQSLDQGLQFLIQYYNGEERAKGNILERFSAQQFPDLHSELNLSSLELGDSALYFCASSPLKSTNEKLFFGSGTQLSVL.